This T cell receptor beta chain is drawn from a study of cytomegalovirus exposure and HLA in healthy donors. Study-wide points: Researchers catalogued over 150 TCR beta chains as cytomegalovirus-associated.

PCR employed 60 Vbeta and 13 Jbeta primers. Using immunoSEQ multiplex PCR, the repertoire was profiled, and TCRdb retains in-frame clones only, with some absent. The sample carries about 150,000 clones, approximately 74% recorded once. As for this clone: Antigen: not known. Mismatch with germline at one junction end may stem from a read error.

Sequencing was carried out using PBMCs. The clonotype comes from a man aged 18-30 years in good health and CMV-seronegative.

The CDR3 loop reads CASNLEVVSRTEAFF. CDR3 DNA sequence: TGCGCCAGCAACTTGGAGGTGGTATCGAGGACTGAAGCTTTCTTT. The rearrangement joins TRBV5-1 to TRBJ1-1, with D unclear. CDR1 and CDR2 (germline): SGHRS, YFSETQ. The CDR3 contains 15 residues.